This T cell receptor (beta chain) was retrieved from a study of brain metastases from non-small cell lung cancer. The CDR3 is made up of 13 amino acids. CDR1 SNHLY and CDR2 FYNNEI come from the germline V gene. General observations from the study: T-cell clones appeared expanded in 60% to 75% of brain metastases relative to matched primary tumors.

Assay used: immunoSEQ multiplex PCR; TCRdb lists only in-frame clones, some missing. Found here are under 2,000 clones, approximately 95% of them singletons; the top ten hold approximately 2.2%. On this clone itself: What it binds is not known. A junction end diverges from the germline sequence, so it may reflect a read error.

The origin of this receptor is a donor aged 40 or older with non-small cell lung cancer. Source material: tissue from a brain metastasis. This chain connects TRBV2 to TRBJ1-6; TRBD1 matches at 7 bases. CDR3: CARRDSKASPFHF. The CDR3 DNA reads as TGTGCCAGACGGGACAGTAAAGCTTCACCCTTCCACTTT.